The present TCR beta chain was sequenced within a study of regulatory T cells in long-lasting Graves disease. Building of the TCR beta libraries involved iRepertoire HTBI primers and Arm-PCR of CDR3 regions. MiXCR, applied by TCRdb to the multiplex PCR reads, yields one record per CDR3 protein. The table records 550,000 to 600,000 distinct CDR3 sequences, 15% to 20% of them present only once. Germline values: CDR1 SQVTM, CDR2 ANQGSEA. V was pared by 4 bases and J by 4 bases, with 15 bases of the junction left unmatched. The CDR3 has 16 amino acids. This clonotype was detected many times. Specified time point: newly diagnosed GD, antithyroid drugs for less than 3 months. RNA isolated from PBMCs was used to make the TCR library. The same data also contributed to another study, on T cells in Graves' hyperthyroidism and ophthalmopathy. Turning to that study: Exclusion followed for patients with uncontrolled infection, other autoimmune disease, pregnancy or lactation.

The clonotype comes from a man aged 18 to 29 with Graves disease. The sequences come from peripheral blood mononuclear cells (PBMCs), collected at new diagnosis, from a patient treated with antithyroid drugs. The rearrangement links TRBV29-1 to TRBJ2-7, with TRBD2 matching over 8 bases. The chain's CDR3 is CSVGPSGASGPYEQYF. The CDR3 DNA reads TGCAGCGTTGGGCCCTCCGGCGCTAGCGGGCCTTACGAGCAGTACTTC.